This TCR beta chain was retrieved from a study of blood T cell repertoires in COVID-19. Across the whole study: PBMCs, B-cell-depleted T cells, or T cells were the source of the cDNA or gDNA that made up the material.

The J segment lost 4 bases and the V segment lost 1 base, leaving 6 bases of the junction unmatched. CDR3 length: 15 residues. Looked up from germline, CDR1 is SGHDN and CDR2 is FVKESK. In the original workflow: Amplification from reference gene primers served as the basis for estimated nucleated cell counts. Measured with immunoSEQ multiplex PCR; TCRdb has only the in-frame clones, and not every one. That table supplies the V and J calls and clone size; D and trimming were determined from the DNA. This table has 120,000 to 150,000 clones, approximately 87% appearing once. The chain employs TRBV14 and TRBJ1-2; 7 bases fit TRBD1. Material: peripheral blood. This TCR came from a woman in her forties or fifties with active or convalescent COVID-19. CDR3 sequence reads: CASSQARGGGYGYTF. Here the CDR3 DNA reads TGTGCCAGCAGCCAAGCTCGAGGGGGCGGCTATGGCTACACCTTC.